The next 16 T cell receptor beta chains were all read from a single sample in a study of blood T cell repertoires in COVID-19. Produced via immunoSEQ multiplex PCR; TCRdb's table is partial and in-frame only. The sample has roughly 240,000 clones, roughly four fifths seen once. The material sequenced was peripheral blood. These receptors all stem from an older woman with acute or convalescent COVID-19.

The J gene is TRBJ1-1, the V gene TRBV29-1, with no clear D. The germline V gene encodes CDR1 SQVTM and CDR2 ANQGSEA. Trimming cost V 3 bases and J 1 base, with 12 bases left between them. This CDR3 is built from 14 residues. The CDR3 region has the DNA TGCAGCGTTGACCTAGCGGGCGGGAACACTGAAGCTTTCTTT. Translated: CSVDLAGGNTEAFF.

This rearrangement joins TRBV6-5 to TRBJ1-1; TRBD1 matches at 8 bases. CDR3 length: 15 residues. Trimming took 4 bases from V and 5 from J; bases not matched to a gene: 9. The germline V gene has CDR1 MNHEY and CDR2 SVGAGI. CDR3 nucleotide sequence: TGTGCCAGCAGTTTATGGACAGGGCTTACGACTGAAGCTTTCTTT. Protein product: CASSLWTGLTTEAFF.

This chain uses TRBV6-6 with TRBJ1-6, with D possibly TRBD1 on 5 matching bases. With 4 bases removed from V and 6 bases from J, the gap between germline ends came to 10 bases. This CDR3 is 14 amino acids long. Germline loops: CDR1 MNHNY, CDR2 SVGAGI (reference sequence). The CDR3 reads CASSFTGPNSPLHF. Here the CDR3 DNA reads TGTGCCAGCAGTTTCACAGGACCTAATTCACCCCTCCACTTT.

This clone was recorded only once. The rearrangement links TRBV7-9 to TRBJ2-1; TRBD2 matches at 13 bases. This CDR3 spans 17 amino acids. Trimming at V came to 5 bases and at J to 5 bases, leaving 9 bases not matched to a gene. Germline V lookup: CDR1 SEHNR, CDR2 FQNEAQ (reference sequence). The DNA of the CDR3 is TGTGCCAGCAGCCCGGGACTAGCGGGGATCATCAACAATGAGCAGTTCTTC. Translated: CASSPGLAGIINNEQFF. Full variable domain (outside the CDR3, taken from reference TRBV7-9 and TRBJ2-1): DTGVSQNPRHKITKRGQNVTFRCDPISEHNRLYWYRQTLGQGPEFLTYFQNEAQLEKSRLLSDRFSAERPKGSFSTLEIQRTEQGDSAMYLCASSPGLAGIINNEQFFGPGTRLTVL.

This clone has a handful of counts. The V and J genes are TRBV9 and TRBJ1-1; perhaps TRBD1 as D (5 bases). The V gene lost 4 bases and the J gene lost 1 base, with 20 bases spanning the gap. CDR1 and CDR2 (germline): SGDLS, YYNGEE. This CDR3 has 17 residues. The CDR3 loop is CASSSYGAGHENTEAFF. CDR3 coding DNA: TGTGCCAGCAGCTCCTATGGGGCAGGGCACGAGAACACTGAAGCTTTCTTT.

This chain uses TRBV9 with TRBJ1-5; tentative D call: TRBD1 (5 bases). Trimming took off 0 bases at V and 7 bases at J, with 14 bases between the two ends. This CDR3 comprises 15 residues. The germline gives CDR1 SGDLS, CDR2 YYNGEE. The CDR3 DNA follows: TGTGCCAGCAGCGTAGGGCAGGGATCTGAACAGCCCCAGCATTTT. It codes for CASSVGQGSEQPQHF.

V usage is TRBV27 and J usage is TRBJ1-1; the match to TRBD1 covers 7 bases. Germline values: CDR1 MNHEY, CDR2 SMNVEV (reference sequence). The CDR3 covers 14 residues. V was clipped by 5 bases and J by 0 bases; unmatched bases: 3. The chain's CDR3 is CASSIQGLNTEAFF. The CDR3 coding sequence is TGTGCCAGCAGTATACAGGGGCTGAACACTGAAGCTTTCTTT.

The rearrangement uses TRBV5-1 and TRBJ1-2; the D is unclear. Germline-derived CDR1 and CDR2 are SGHRS and YFSETQ. The CDR3 is 15 residues long. Deletions cut 4 bases from V and 0 bases from J, with 13 bases between. The chain's CDR3 is CASSTGGQANYGYTF. In DNA, the CDR3 is TGCGCCAGCAGCACCGGTGGGCAAGCTAACTATGGCTACACCTTC.

CDR3 in DNA: TGTGCCAGCCGCCCGGACAGCAACAATCAGCCCCAGCATTTT. It codes for CASRPDSNNQPQHF. The V and J genes are TRBV6-5 and TRBJ1-5, with D maybe TRBD1 (6 bases). The CDR3 consists of 14 residues. Deletions cut 8 bases from V and 3 bases from J, with 14 bases between. CDR1 MNHEY and CDR2 SVGAGI come from the germline V gene.

The chain employs TRBV27 and TRBJ1-2, with D maybe TRBD1 (6 bases). V dropped 0 bases and J dropped 7 bases, with 12 bases sitting between them. This CDR3 is 14 amino acids long. The germline CDR1 and CDR2 sequences are MNHEY and SMNVEV (reference sequence). The CDR3 region has the DNA TGTGCCAGCAGTTTATCAGGCAGGGGTGGTGGCTACACCTTC. Its protein is CASSLSGRGGGYTF.

The chain's CDR3 is CASSNGIQGVTGELFF. In nucleotides, the CDR3 is TGTGCCAGTAGTAACGGTATCCAGGGCGTCACCGGGGAGCTGTTTTTT. The chain has TRBV19 and TRBJ2-2, with D perhaps TRBD1 (5 bases). The CDR3 has 16 residues. V was pared by 4 bases and J by 4 bases, with 16 bases between. The germline V gene has CDR1 LNHDA and CDR2 SQIVND (reference sequence).

This chain links TRBV6-2 or TRBV6-3 with TRBJ2-5; D gene ambiguous. CDR3 length: 14 amino acids. V was trimmed by 4 bases and J by 6 bases, leaving 15 bases between them. Germline CDR1 reads MNHEY; CDR2 reads SVGEGT. The CDR3 loop is CASSLESRWQTQYF. The CDR3, as DNA: TGTGCCAGCAGTTTGGAGAGTAGGTGGCAGACCCAGTACTTC.

The J gene is TRBJ1-3, the V gene TRBV5-6; D is uncertain. The ends were cut back, 0 bases at V and 2 bases at J, with 6 bases in the middle. The CDR3 covers 14 residues. The germline V gene encodes CDR1 SGHDT and CDR2 YYEEEE. CDR3 nucleotide sequence: TGTGCCAGCAGCTTGGCCGGGGCTGGAAACACCATATATTTT. Translating it yields CASSLAGAGNTIYF.

This chain joins TRBV6-5 and TRBJ1-4; the D gene is possibly TRBD1 (6 bases). This CDR3 contains 13 residues. The germline CDR1 and CDR2 sequences are MNHEY and SVGAGI. Trimming removed 5 bases at V and 7 bases at J, with 11 bases between. The CDR3 DNA reads TGTGCCAGCAGTACCTACAGGGCTGAAAAACTGTTTTTT. This codes for CASSTYRAEKLFF.

The chain combines TRBV5-4 with TRBJ2-2, with D possibly TRBD2 on 5 matching bases. V gave up 1 base and J gave up 5 bases, with 6 bases separating them. The CDR3 totals 13 residues. The germline V gene has CDR1 SGHNT and CDR2 YYREEE (reference sequence). Here the CDR3 reads CASSLPGTGELFF. The CDR3 region has the DNA TGTGCCAGCAGCTTGCCGGGGACCGGGGAGCTGTTTTTT.

This clone has ten or more counts. V gene TRBV5-6 combines with J gene TRBJ2-7, with D possibly matching TRBD2 (5 bases). The germline gives CDR1 SGHDT, CDR2 YYEEEE. The CDR3 totals 12 residues. Trimming removed 4 bases from V and 7 bases from J, with 12 bases in between. The CDR3 loop reads CASSLGTGEQYF. CDR3 DNA sequence: TGTGCCAGCAGCCTTGGAACGGGGGAGCAGTACTTC.